This TCR beta chain originates from a study of shared clonotypes between healthy human individuals. This CDR3 is 15 amino acids long. Germline V gene sequence: CDR1 SGHAT, CDR2 FQNNGV. Trimming took 2 bases from V and 1 from J, leaving 9 bases between them. Replicate PCRs run on sorted subsets employed approximately 200 ng DNA, around 27,000 T cell genomes. Libraries were prepared by immunoSEQ multiplex PCR; TCRdb keeps only in-frame clonotypes and omits some of them. The table includes approximately 530,000 clones, about 96% detected once. Sequences were obtained from naive CD4+ T cells sorted from blood. Subset meaning: CD45RA+ positively selected. The V gene is TRBV11-2, the J gene TRBJ1-3, with D hard to call. The receptor comes from a woman under 40 in good health. The chain's CDR3 is CASSLIRESGNTIYF. The CDR3 DNA reads TGTGCCAGCAGCTTAATTAGGGAATCTGGAAACACCATATATTTT.